This T cell receptor (beta chain) is from a study of blood T cell repertoires in COVID-19. The CDR3 has 13 amino acids. Germline CDR1 reads MNHEY; CDR2 reads SVGEGT. V was clipped by 2 bases and J by 12 bases, with 17 bases between them. Sequencing used immunoSEQ multiplex PCR; TCRdb keeps in-frame clones, though not all of them. The table includes over 45,000 clones, about 90% detected once. The rearrangement links TRBV6-2 or TRBV6-3 to TRBJ2-7; D possibly corresponds to TRBD1 (5 bases). The sample taken for sequencing was peripheral blood. This clonotype was obtained from a man older than 75 in a cohort sampled during active COVID-19. CDR3 nucleotides: TGTGCCAGCAGTTACCCGGACACCCTCGAGTCGTACTTC. Its translation is CASSYPDTLESYF.